The next 22 T cell receptor beta chains were all read from a single sample in a study of T cell changes during pregnancy in multiple sclerosis. TCRdb's copy holds only in-frame clones and misses some; the assay was immunoSEQ multiplex PCR. The data show 95,000 to 100,000 clones, 91% seen once. Sequencing used peripheral blood, obtained in the second trimester of pregnancy. These receptors all stem from a female donor with multiple sclerosis, enrolled in a pregnancy study.

The chain uses TRBV28 and TRBJ1-2; TRBD1 is a possible D gene (5 bases). The CDR3 is 14 residues long. The V end was cut by 1 base, the J end by 8 bases, with 14 bases between. CDR1 is MDHEN, CDR2 SYDVKM, per germline. The CDR3 sequence: CASSLSGHGYGYTF. CDR3 coding DNA: TGTGCCAGCAGTTTATCAGGGCACGGCTACGGCTACACCTTC.

The gene calls are TRBV5-1 and TRBJ2-3; 10 bases agree with TRBD2. The CDR3 has 21 residues. V lost 2 bases and J lost 0; bases outside the gene matches: 18. CDR1 and CDR2 (germline): SGHRS, YFSETQ. This chain's CDR3 is CASSFWGASGSGGPSTDTQYF. As DNA, the CDR3 is TGCGCCAGCAGCTTCTGGGGGGCTAGCGGGAGTGGGGGCCCTAGCACAGATACGCAGTATTTT.

This clone occurred a few times. The chain couples TRBV4-2 to TRBJ1-2; D may be TRBD1 (5 bases). The CDR3 is 14 amino acids. From germline, CDR1 is LGHNA and CDR2 YNFKEQ. The V gene lost 4 bases and the J gene lost 4 bases, with 13 bases spanning the gap. For the CDR3, the DNA is TGTGCCAGCAGCCTCCCCAGGGTTCGCTATGGCTACACCTTC. Its protein product is CASSLPRVRYGYTF.

The chain uses TRBV1 and TRBJ2-7; TRBD2, the table's D call, was not compared with the DNA. TRBV1 is noted as a pseudogene. The CDR3 extends over 16 amino acids. The CDR3 spells CTSSQGLAEIYYEQYF. The CDR3 region has the DNA TGCACCAGCAGCCAAGGTCTAGCGGAAATATACTACGAGCAGTACTTC.

This chain joins TRBV7-9 and TRBJ1-2, with 8 bases fitting TRBD1. Germline V gene sequence: CDR1 SEHNR, CDR2 FQNEAQ (reference sequence). The CDR3 extends over 17 amino acids. V trimming: 1 base; J trimming: 0 bases; junction bases outside the gene matches: 7. The chain's CDR3 is CASSLVDRANPNYGYTF. The DNA for the CDR3 is TGTGCCAGCAGCTTAGTGGACAGGGCCAATCCTAACTATGGCTACACCTTC.

V and J are TRBV5-1 and TRBJ2-7; D is possibly TRBD1 (5 bases). Germline V gene sequence: CDR1 SGHRS, CDR2 YFSETQ. The CDR3 has 14 residues. Between the trimmed V and J ends, which lost 1 base and 5 bases, there was a span of 13 bases. The CDR3 loop is CASSLTTGTHEQYF. In DNA, the CDR3 is TGCGCCAGCAGCTTGACCACAGGAACCCACGAGCAGTACTTC.

The genes are TRBV6-5 and TRBJ2-1, with 8 bases lining up with TRBD1. V lost 3 bases, J lost 6 bases, and 4 bases stayed unmatched. The CDR3 is 14 residues long. Germline V gene data show CDR1 as MNHEY and CDR2 as SVGAGI. The CDR3 sequence: CASSYNRGANEQFF. The CDR3 DNA sequence: TGTGCCAGCAGTTATAACAGGGGGGCCAATGAGCAGTTCTTC.

This chain uses TRBV19 with TRBJ2-2; 7 positions agree with TRBD2. The germline V gene encodes CDR1 LNHDA and CDR2 SQIVND (reference sequence). This CDR3 has 15 residues. Trimming removed 4 bases from V and 3 bases from J; junction bases left unmatched: 5. CDR3 nucleotide sequence: TGTGCCAGTAGTACTCCTAGCGGATACACCGGGGAGCTGTTTTTT. It encodes CASSTPSGYTGELFF.

The chain joins TRBV28 to TRBJ2-7; TRBD2 agrees at 7 bases. J gave up 0 bases and V 5 bases, and 13 bases lay outside the gene matches. The CDR3 spans 17 residues. The V gene's germline CDR1 is MDHEN and CDR2 SYDVKM. CDR3 nucleotides: TGTGCCAGCAGTCCCTCCGGGAGGCGTAAGAGCTCCTACGAGCAGTACTTC. Translation gives CASSPSGRRKSSYEQYF.

This clone was observed a handful of times. This rearrangement joins TRBV19 to TRBJ1-5; D is unclear. Trimming removed 7 bases from V and 2 bases from J, with 15 bases in between. This CDR3 has 15 amino acids. In germline, CDR1 is LNHDA, CDR2 SQIVND (reference sequence). The DNA for the CDR3 is TGTGCCAGTACCTCGCGGGGTAGGGGCAATCAGCCCCAGCATTTT. This codes for CASTSRGRGNQPQHF.

This clone was picked up one time. The chain has TRBV1 and TRBJ2-7; TRBD1 reflects the table's D call only, with no check against the DNA. TRBV1 represents a pseudogene. The length of the CDR3 is 14 residues. The chain's CDR3 is CTSSQAHRVYEQYF. DNA for the CDR3: TGCACCAGCAGCCAAGCCCACAGGGTCTACGAGCAGTACTTC.

This chain joins TRBV10-3 and TRBJ2-5; a possible D gene is TRBD1 (5 bases). This CDR3 contains 14 residues. V was trimmed by 10 bases and J by 5 bases, leaving 20 bases between them. Per the germline V gene, CDR1 is ENHRY and CDR2 is SYGVKD. The CDR3, as DNA: TGTGCCAGCCGAGCAGGGCGAACGCTCGAGACCCAGTACTTC. It translates to CASRAGRTLETQYF.

The chain carries TRBV11-2 and TRBJ2-7; D call uncertain. The CDR3 totals 17 residues. V was pared by 1 base and J by 0 bases, with 16 bases between. Germline CDR1 reads SGHAT; CDR2 reads FQNNGV. The CDR3 region is CASSLGWSSLGSYEQYF. The CDR3, as DNA: TGTGCCAGCAGCTTAGGGTGGAGCTCACTGGGCTCCTACGAGCAGTACTTC.

The V and J genes are TRBV18 and TRBJ2-7, with 7 nucleotides matching TRBD2. With 5 bases clipped from V and 6 bases from J, the junction kept 10 bases outside the gene matches. Per germline, CDR1 KGHSH and CDR2 LQKENI. CDR3 length equals 14 residues. CDR3: CASSSGRVLGEQYF. In DNA form, the CDR3 reads TGTGCCAGCTCATCAGGGAGGGTGCTCGGCGAGCAGTACTTC.

The chain joins TRBV2 to TRBJ2-1; 10 bases are a match to TRBD2. Germline loops: CDR1 SNHLY, CDR2 FYNNEI. CDR3 length equals 13 residues. V was clipped by 7 bases and J by 7 bases; unmatched bases: 4. The CDR3 region is CASITSGKNEQFF. The CDR3 DNA is TGTGCCAGCATAACTAGCGGGAAGAATGAGCAGTTCTTC. The full variable domain, rest sourced from reference TRBV2 and TRBJ2-1, is EPEVTQTPSHQVTQMGQEVILRCVPISNHLYFYWYRQILGQKVEFLVSFYNNEISEKSEIFDDQFSVERPDGSNFTLKIRSTKLEDSAMYFCASITSGKNEQFFGPGTRLTVL.

The V and J genes are TRBV6-1 and TRBJ2-7; perhaps TRBD1 as D (5 bases). Germline CDR1 is MNHNS and CDR2 is SASEGT. V gave up 2 bases and J gave up 9 bases, with 8 bases separating them. The CDR3 spans 11 residues. In nucleotides, the CDR3 is TGTGCCAGCAGTGAAATGGGGCCGCAGTACTTC. Its translation is CASSEMGPQYF.

In DNA form, the CDR3 reads TGTGCCAGCAGCGGAACGGACAGGGAGATCGTCAATGAGCAGTTCTTC. Translating it yields CASSGTDREIVNEQFF. The chain joins TRBV9 to TRBJ2-1; 8 bases line up with TRBD1. CDR3 length: 16 residues. With 3 bases clipped from V and 6 bases from J, the junction kept 11 bases outside the gene matches. In germline, CDR1 is SGDLS, CDR2 YYNGEE.

In its sample, this clone was seen many times. V and J are TRBV6-5 and TRBJ1-1; 7 bases are shared with TRBD1. The CDR3 contains 13 residues. With 6 bases clipped from V and 7 bases from J, the junction kept 8 bases outside the gene matches. Germline values: CDR1 MNHEY, CDR2 SVGAGI. The CDR3 is CASSQGGRGEAFF. Here the CDR3 DNA reads TGTGCCAGCAGCCAAGGGGGCCGGGGTGAAGCTTTCTTT.

The J gene is TRBJ2-3, the V gene TRBV18; 8 bases are shared with TRBD1. The CDR3 totals 13 residues. Germline trimming cut 5 bases from V and 10 bases from J; bases unmatched to any gene: 8. Per the germline V gene, CDR1 is KGHSH and CDR2 is LQKENI. The DNA of the CDR3 is TGTGCCAGCTCAGACAGGGGAAGCGGGTCGCAGTATTTT. This translates into CASSDRGSGSQYF.

The chain joins TRBV6-5 to TRBJ2-7; maybe TRBD1 (6 bases). V lost 6 bases to trimming and J lost 1 base, with 7 bases between them. Germline V gene sequence: CDR1 MNHEY, CDR2 SVGAGI. This CDR3 is built from 12 residues. This chain's CDR3 is CASRDSSYEQYF. In DNA, the CDR3 is TGTGCCAGCAGGGACAGTTCCTACGAGCAGTACTTC.

This chain links TRBV19 with TRBJ1-3, with a weak D call TRBD1 (5 bases). Trimming removed 2 bases from V and 0 bases from J, with 11 bases in between. CDR1 is LNHDA, CDR2 SQIVND, per germline (reference sequence). The CDR3 consists of 16 residues. CDR3 in DNA: TGTGCCAGTAGTATACCAGGAGGGACCTCTGGAAACACCATATATTTT. Amino acid sequence: CASSIPGGTSGNTIYF.

Details on this clone: The same CDR3 can be traced to other DNA sequences in this sample. The chain employs TRBV30 and TRBJ2-5, with 8 bases matching TRBD1. CDR1 and CDR2 (germline): GTSNPN, SVGIG (reference sequence). Losses at the gene ends were 0 bases for V and 1 base for J; bases not matched to a gene: 1. The CDR3 runs to 14 residues. CDR3 nucleotides: TGTGCCTGGAGTGTCGGGACAGGCCAAGAGACCCAGTACTTC. Protein: CAWSVGTGQETQYF.